Included here is one T cell receptor beta chain sequence, with context. The sample belongs to a study of CD8 T cells in ankylosing spondylitis. The CDR3 runs to 17 residues. Trimming cost V 2 bases and J 0 bases; bases outside gene matches: 7. Germline V gives CDR1 LGHDT, CDR2 YNNKEL (reference sequence). TCRdb re-analysed the 5' RACE reads in MiXCR, keeping a single row per CDR3 protein. The sample has roughly 180,000 distinct CDR3 sequences; approximately 9.9% are singletons. V gene TRBV3-1 combines with J gene TRBJ2-7; 10 bases match TRBD1. The sequencing input was blood, either unsorted or a sorted T cell fraction (not recorded which). The clonotype comes from a female donor with ankylosing spondylitis or in good health (not recorded which). CDR3 sequence reads: CASSQPGTGDNSYEQYF. The CDR3 coding sequence is TGTGCCAGCAGCCAACCTGGGACAGGGGACAACTCCTACGAGCAGTACTTC.